The 21 T cell receptor beta chains in this list originate from one sample, sequenced in a study of blood T cells in healthy people across ages. PCR was performed a second time for roughly 7 to 12 cycles using a sample-barcoded 5' primer and a J-beta primer mix. TCRdb ran MiXCR on the 5' RACE reads and lists one entry per CDR3 protein. This sample carries about 720,000 distinct CDR3 sequences, about 20% of them seen once, and the ten largest clones take about 22%. The sample taken for sequencing was blood. The receptors shown here come from a man between 65 and 85 years old in good health.

This clonotype showed up just a few times. A much larger clone lies one base from this, so it may be a read error. The genes are TRBV11-2 and TRBJ2-1; D uncertain. Germline CDR1 is SGHAT and CDR2 is FQNNGV. The CDR3 covers 16 residues. The CDR3 bases are TGTGCCAGCAGCTTAGGACACGTAAGCTCCTACGATGAGCAGTTCTTC. Translation gives CASSLGHVSSYDEQFF.

DNA of the CDR3: TGCGCCAGCAGCGGGGGACAGGGGGGGAAGAATGAAAAACTGTTTTTT. It codes for CASSGGQGGKNEKLFF. This chain uses TRBV5-1 with TRBJ1-4; 11 nucleotides match TRBD1. There are 16 residues in the CDR3. The junction had 7 bases not matched to a gene; V was cut back by 4 bases and J by 5 bases. The germline V gene has CDR1 SGHRS and CDR2 YFSETQ. The whole variable domain, remainder taken from reference TRBV5-1 and TRBJ1-4, is KAGVTQTPRYLIKTRGQQVTLSCSPISGHRSVSWYQQTPGQGLQFLFEYFSETQRNKGNFPGRFSGRQFSNSRSEMNVSTLELGDSALYLCASSGGQGGKNEKLFFGSGTQLSVL.

This clonotype was picked up many times. V is TRBV20-1 and J is TRBJ2-3; D possibly matches TRBD1 or TRBD2 (5 bases each). The CDR3 is 11 residues long. Germline V gene lookup returns CDR1 DFQATT and CDR2 SNEGSKA (reference sequence). V shed 0 bases and J shed 8 bases, with 6 bases lying between them. CDR3 DNA: TGCAGTGCTAGAGATGGGGGTACGCAGTATTTT. Protein product: CSARDGGTQYF.

The CDR3 nucleotides are TGCAGTGCCGAAAACATTCAGTACTTC. Translating it yields CSAENIQYF. The V and J genes are TRBV20-1 and TRBJ2-4; unclear D gene. Germline loops: CDR1 DFQATT, CDR2 SNEGSKA (reference sequence). Trimming took off 6 bases at V and 5 bases at J, with 2 bases between the two ends. This CDR3 region has 9 residues.

The chain links TRBV6-5 to TRBJ1-1, with 8 bases aligning to TRBD1. V lost 1 base and J lost 0; bases outside the gene matches: 7. Per germline, CDR1 MNHEY and CDR2 SVGAGI. The CDR3 has 17 residues. The CDR3 here is CASSYFGQGRMNTEAFF. Written as DNA, the CDR3 is TGTGCCAGCAGTTACTTCGGACAGGGCCGTATGAACACTGAAGCTTTCTTT.

This clonotype has ten or more counts. This rearrangement joins TRBV7-9 to TRBJ1-1; TRBD1 might be the D (5 bases). Trimming stripped 5 bases from V and 8 bases from J, with 12 bases between. CDR1 is SEHNR and CDR2 is FQNEAQ in the germline V gene (reference sequence). The CDR3 covers 12 residues. The CDR3 reads CASSASQGEAFF. Here the CDR3 DNA reads TGTGCCAGCAGCGCTAGCCAGGGAGAAGCTTTCTTT.

There are a few counts of this clonotype. The V and J genes are TRBV20-1 and TRBJ1-3; no firm D call. CDR1 DFQATT and CDR2 SNEGSKA come from the germline V gene (reference sequence). Trimming pared 6 bases from V and 0 bases from J, leaving 12 bases between. The CDR3 spans 14 residues. The CDR3 sequence: CSAYRLSSGNTIYF. The CDR3 bases are TGCAGTGCCTACCGCCTGAGCTCTGGAAACACCATATATTTT.

The chain has TRBV6-5 and TRBJ2-5, with a weak D call TRBD1 (6 bases). The end of the DNA is better explained by TRBJ2-7, so the J call may be wrong. Germline lookup yields CDR1 MNHEY and CDR2 SVGAGI. The CDR3 totals 14 residues. The CDR3 region is CASSSATGNYEQYF. The CDR3 region has the DNA TGTGCCAGCAGTTCAGCCACAGGGAACTACGAGCAGTACTTC.

This clonotype appeared a few times. CDR3 sequence: CASGPGLVLTDTQYF. DNA of the CDR3: TGTGCCAGCGGGCCGGGACTAGTCCTCACAGATACGCAGTATTTT. J is TRBJ2-3 and V is TRBV12-3 or TRBV12-4, with TRBD2 matching 8 bases. The ends lost 8 bases at V and 2 bases at J; junction bases unmatched: 9. CDR3 length: 15 residues.

As concerns this clonotype: One end of the junction varies from germline; a read error may be responsible. J is TRBJ2-5 and V is TRBV12-3 or TRBV12-4; D is ambiguous. The length of the CDR3 is 11 residues. The CDR3 DNA sequence: TGTGCCAGCAGTTTCGGGCAGGTGCGGTTCTTC. Translation gives CASSFGQVRFF.

In its sample, this clonotype was seen a few times. This chain links TRBV14 with TRBJ1-1, with 8 positions matching TRBD1. Germline lookup yields CDR1 SGHDN and CDR2 FVKESK. V lost 4 bases and J lost 4; bases outside the gene matches: 14. CDR3 length: 17 amino acids. This chain's CDR3 is CASSPFSLTGAVTEAFF. In nucleotides, the CDR3 is TGTGCCAGCAGCCCTTTCTCGCTGACAGGGGCTGTCACTGAAGCTTTCTTT.

V is TRBV20-1 and J is TRBJ2-5; 11 bases fit TRBD1. The J call may be incorrect, as the DNA end agrees better with TRBJ2-7. The CDR3 covers 15 residues. Per the germline V gene, CDR1 is DFQATT and CDR2 is SNEGSKA (reference sequence). This chain's CDR3 is CSARVGTGGSYEQYF. In DNA form, the CDR3 reads TGCAGTGCTAGAGTTGGGACAGGGGGATCATACGAGCAGTACTTC.

The rearrangement links TRBV24-1 to TRBJ2-2; the D gene is possibly TRBD1 (6 bases). CDR3 size: 15 residues. V was trimmed by 3 bases and J by 2 bases, leaving 9 bases between them. From germline, CDR1 is KGHDR and CDR2 SFDVKD. CDR3 DNA sequence: TGTGCCACCAGTGATAACAGGGTTAACACCGGGGAGCTGTTTTTT. It specifies CATSDNRVNTGELFF.

V and J are TRBV7-8 and TRBJ1-3; no clear D. V was trimmed by 8 bases and J by 0 bases, leaving 14 bases between them. The CDR3 spans 15 residues. CDR1 is SGHVS, CDR2 FQNEAQ, per germline. This CDR3 reads CASRLDGNSGNTIYF. The DNA for the CDR3 is TGTGCCAGCCGACTAGACGGTAACTCTGGAAACACCATATATTTT.

The genes are TRBV25-1 and TRBJ1-3; D might be TRBD1 (5 bases). CDR1 is MGHDK, CDR2 SYGVNS, per germline. CDR3 length equals 14 residues. Trimming removed 8 bases at V and 2 bases at J, with 13 bases between. CDR3 sequence (DNA): TGTGCCAGCTCCTCTCCAGGGACTGGAAACACCATATATTTT. This codes for CASSSPGTGNTIYF.

This clonotype was seen only once. The J gene is TRBJ1-4, the V gene TRBV20-1, with D uncertain. The CDR3 loop spans 15 amino acids. The germline CDR1 and CDR2 sequences are DFQATT and SNEGSKA (reference sequence). V lost 4 bases and J lost 0, with 12 bases in between. The CDR3: CSATRRQATNEKLFF. The CDR3, as DNA: TGCAGTGCTACACGTCGCCAGGCAACTAATGAAAAACTGTTTTTT.

The V and J genes are TRBV7-2 and TRBJ2-7, with 8 bases lining up with TRBD1. Germline V gene data show CDR1 as SGHTA and CDR2 as FQGNSA. CDR3 length: 15 amino acids. V shed 1 base and J 3 bases; nucleotides not matched to a gene: 5. Written as DNA, the CDR3 is TGTGCCAGCAGCTTAGGGACAGGGTGGGTCTACGAGCAGTACTTC. Protein: CASSLGTGWVYEQYF.

This chain links TRBV12-3 or TRBV12-4 with TRBJ2-6; D may match TRBD1 or TRBD2 (5 bases each). Trimming stripped 6 bases from V and 2 bases from J, with 20 bases between. The CDR3 extends over 18 amino acids. The CDR3 DNA reads TGTGCCAGCAGCCCCGGGACCACCTCTGAAACTGGGGCCAACGTCCTGACTTTC. As protein: CASSPGTTSETGANVLTF.

The rearrangement joins TRBV3-1 to TRBJ2-3, with a possible D match to TRBD1 (6 bases). The CDR3 is made up of 17 amino acids. Deletions cut 3 bases from V and 0 bases from J, with 16 bases between. Germline V lookup: CDR1 LGHDT, CDR2 YNNKEL (reference sequence). The DNA for the CDR3 is TGTGCCAGCAGCCAGGAGGACAGACCTACTAGCACAGATACGCAGTATTTT. This translates into CASSQEDRPTSTDTQYF.

The V gene is TRBV10-3, the J gene TRBJ2-3, with 10 bases fitting TRBD2. V shed 2 bases, J shed 6 bases, and the junction held 5 bases outside the gene matches. CDR3 size: 15 residues. CDR1 and CDR2 from the germline V gene are ENHRY and SYGVKD. The CDR3 DNA reads TGTGCCATCAGTGAGGGGCTAGCGGGAGCCGATACGCAGTATTTT. Protein product: CAISEGLAGADTQYF.

This clonotype has more than one count but fewer than ten. The chain uses TRBV28 and TRBJ2-7; D possibly corresponds to TRBD1 (5 bases). Germline assignment: CDR1 MDHEN and CDR2 SYDVKM. Trimming cost V 2 bases and J 0 bases, with 11 bases left between them. The CDR3 spans 15 residues. The CDR3 protein is CASSLRRVSSYEQYF. Here the CDR3 DNA reads TGTGCCAGCAGTTTACGCAGGGTGAGCTCCTACGAGCAGTACTTC.